The rows below give T cell receptor beta chains drawn from one sample of a study of radiotherapy plus CTLA-4 blockade in lung cancer. Using immunoSEQ multiplex PCR, the repertoire was profiled, and TCRdb retains in-frame clones only, with some absent. The sample has tens of thousands of clones, around 72% seen once. The specimen was peripheral blood, collected from a patient treated with radiotherapy plus ipilimumab. The receptors derive from a human donor with non-small cell lung cancer who had stable disease on radiotherapy plus ipilimumab. The CDR3 runs from the conserved cysteine through the conserved F or W. The D gene is left open where the match is weak. Size tells how often a clone was seen (once, few, many) or the class of an expanded clone, and some rows leave it out.

j_call | d_call | clone_size | v_call | cdr3_nt | cdr3_aa
TRBJ1-1 | . | . | TRBV19 | TGTGCCAGTAGTATAGGGGAGTCGAACACTGAAGCTTTCTTT | CASSIGESNTEAFF
TRBJ2-3 | . | . | TRBV5-4 | TGTGCCAGCAGCGATCGACGGAAGACCGCAGATACGCAGTATTTT | CASSDRRKTADTQYF
TRBJ1-5 | TRBD1 | few | TRBV5-6 | TGTGCCAGCAGCTTAAGGACAGGCCGACGCAATCAGCCCCAGCATTTT | CASSLRTGRRNQPQHF
TRBJ1-4 | TRBD1 | . | TRBV6-5 | TGTGCCAGCAGTTACTCGGGGACAGGGTACGCACTGTTTTTT | CASSYSGTGYALFF
TRBJ1-5 | . | few | TRBV21-1 | TGTGCCAGCAGCAATTTGTGGGGGCTGGTTAGCAATCAGCCCCAGCATTTT | CASSNLWGLVSNQPQHF
TRBJ2-7 | . | . | TRBV7-8 | TGTGCCAGCAGCCACCGCGGCGGGGTATTCTACGAGCAGTACTTC | CASSHRGGVFYEQYF
TRBJ2-6 | . | . | TRBV7-7 | TGTGCCAGCAGCCGCTGGATAAGTCCACAAAGTCGGGCCAACGTCCTGACTTTC | CASSRWISPQSRANVLTF
TRBJ2-1 | . | . | TRBV27 | TGTGCCAGCAGTTTATCCCTCGGGTTGGCTTACAATGAGCAGTTCTTC | CASSLSLGLAYNEQFF
TRBJ2-1 | TRBD2 | . | TRBV7-8 | TGTGCCAGCAGCGGAACCGGGACTAGTTTTCTTGAGCAGTTCTTC | CASSGTGTSFLEQFF
TRBJ2-7 | TRBD2 | . | TRBV19 | TGTGCCAGTAGTGCCGGGACTAGCGGGAGTTACGAGCAGTACTTC | CASSAGTSGSYEQYF
TRBJ1-1 | . | few | TRBV5-1 | TGCGCCAGCAGCCCGCCGGACGGAACGGGTTTAGCTTTCTTT | CASSPPDGTGLAFF
TRBJ2-2 | TRBD2 | . | TRBV4-2 | TGTGCCAGCAGCCGACTAGCGGGAGACACCGGGGAGCTGTTTTTT | CASSRLAGDTGELFF
TRBJ2-7 | TRBD2 | . | TRBV2 | TGTGCCAGCACCAGTGGGCGGCGGGGGGCTCGCTCCTACGAGCAGTACTTC | CASTSGRRGARSYEQYF
TRBJ2-7 | . | . | TRBV2 | TGTGCCAGCAGTCTGACAGAGAGCTCCTACGAGCAGTACTTC | CASSLTESSYEQYF
TRBJ2-1 | . | . | TRBV5-8 | TGTGCCAGCAGCTTGACCAGGGTGTTTGGAAATGAGCAGTTCTTC | CASSLTRVFGNEQFF
TRBJ2-7 | TRBD2 | . | TRBV7-6 | TGTGCCAGCAGCCTTAGCGGGAGGAGCTCCTACGAGCAGTACTTC | CASSLSGRSSYEQYF
TRBJ1-1 | . | . | TRBV12-5 | TGTGCTAGTGGTTTGGTACGGGACTCGGGGGCCGCTTTCTTT | CASGLVRDSGAAFF
TRBJ1-2 | . | . | TRBV2 | TGTGCCAGCAGTGAAGCGCGTGGGGGGACATCCTATGGCTACACCTTC | CASSEARGGTSYGYTF
TRBJ2-3 | TRBD2 | . | TRBV11-3 | TGTGCCAGCAGACTGAGGCGGGAGAGTACGCAGTATTTT | CASRLRRESTQYF
TRBJ2-1 | TRBD1 | . | TRBV4-3 | TGCGCCAGCAGCCAAGATACTCCGGGACAGGTTTACAATGAGCAGTTCTTC | CASSQDTPGQVYNEQFF
TRBJ1-4 | TRBD1 | . | TRBV28 | TGTGCCAGCAGCGGACGGGGACAGGGGTATGAAAAACTGTTTTTT | CASSGRGQGYEKLFF
TRBJ1-5 | TRBD1 | . | TRBV27 | TGTGCCAGCAGGTGGACAGGGGGCGGGGGCAATCAGCCCCAGCATTTT | CASRWTGGGGNQPQHF
TRBJ2-7 | . | . | TRBV18 | TGTGCCAGCTCACCACCGAGCTCCTACGAGCAGTACTTC | CASSPPSSYEQYF
TRBJ1-1 | . | . | TRBV11-3 | TGTGCCAGCAGCTCTTCGACGGGGAACACTGAAGCTTTCTTT | CASSSSTGNTEAFF
TRBJ2-1 | . | . | TRBV13 | TGTGCCAGCAGCCAGGGTCTGGATCTAGGTGAGCAGTTCTTC | CASSQGLDLGEQFF
TRBJ2-7 | TRBD2 | . | TRBV4-3 | TGCGCCAGCAGCCAGGGACTAGCGGGACCATACGAGCAGTACTTC | CASSQGLAGPYEQYF
TRBJ2-7 | . | . | TRBV14 | TGTGCCAGCAGCCCCACCGGGGCCGGGGAGCAGTACTTC | CASSPTGAGEQYF
TRBJ1-5 | . | once | TRBV7-8 | TGTGCCAGCAGCCTCGTGGGCAGTCAGCCCCAGCATTTT | CASSLVGSQPQHF
TRBJ1-3 | . | . | TRBV6-5 | TGTGCCAGCAGTTACTCTTTCGGGACTCAAGGAAACACCATATATTTT | CASSYSFGTQGNTIYF
TRBJ2-2 | . | . | TRBV28 | TGTGCCTGTATTACCCCCGACACCGGGGAGCTGTTTTTT | CACITPDTGELFF
TRBJ1-1 | . | . | TRBV11-2 | TGTGCCAGCAGCTTGACCCCCCCCGGTACTGAAGCTTTCTTT | CASSLTPPGTEAFF
TRBJ1-2 | . | . | TRBV6-1 | TGTGCCAGCAGTGAGAACGGTTCCTATGGCTACACCTTC | CASSENGSYGYTF
TRBJ2-1 | . | . | TRBV7-3 | TGTGCCAGCAGCGTAGGACAGCCGAACAATGAGCAGTTCTTC | CASSVGQPNNEQFF
TRBJ2-7 | TRBD1 | . | TRBV11-3 | TGTGCCAGCAGCTCACGCAACCGGGACAGGGCCTACGAGCAGTACTTC | CASSSRNRDRAYEQYF
TRBJ1-1 | . | . | TRBV5-4 | TGTGCCAGCAGCCCGGCTGCGAGCACTGAAGCTTTCTTT | CASSPAASTEAFF
TRBJ1-4 | . | . | TRBV5-1 | TGCGCCAGCAGGGACTCCCCTAATGAAAAACTGTTTTTT | CASRDSPNEKLFF
TRBJ2-1 | TRBD2 | . | TRBV27 | TGTGCCAGCAGTTTGCCATCCCTCCGGGGGGCCTACAATGAGCAGTTCTTC | CASSLPSLRGAYNEQFF
TRBJ2-1 | . | . | TRBV29-1 | TGCAGCGTTGTGACGGCCTACAATGAGCAGTTCTTC | CSVVTAYNEQFF
TRBJ2-1 | . | few | TRBV5-6 | TGTGCCAGCAGCAGCATGGATGAGCAGTTCTTC | CASSSMDEQFF
TRBJ1-2 | TRBD1 | . | TRBV19 | TGTGCCAGTAGTAGCACAGGGGCCGTGGACTATGGCTACACCTTC | CASSSTGAVDYGYTF
TRBJ2-5 | TRBD2 | . | TRBV20-1 | TGCAGTGCCCGCGGGGGGGAGACCCAGTACTTC | CSARGGETQYF
TRBJ2-7 | . | . | TRBV14 | TGTGCCAGCAGCCAGGGCGGTTTAGCAGGTAAAGGGCCAAACTTCGGTACGGACGAGCAGTACTTC | CASSQGGLAGKGPNFGTDEQYF
TRBJ1-2 | . | . | TRBV28 | TGTGCCAGCAGTCGACGCTCCGGGCGTCCCTATGGCTACACCTTC | CASSRRSGRPYGYTF
TRBJ1-1 | . | . | TRBV18 | TGTGCCAGCTCACCACAGGGTAACACTGAAGCTTTCTTT | CASSPQGNTEAFF
TRBJ2-5 | TRBD2 | . | TRBV5-4 | TGTGCCAGCAGCTTGGCGCGGGAGTTGCCCGAGACCCAGTACTTC | CASSLARELPETQYF
TRBJ2-5 | TRBD2 | . | TRBV4-1 | TGCGCCAGCAGCCAAGGAGAGCTGACTAGCGGCCAAGAGACCCAGTACTTC | CASSQGELTSGQETQYF
TRBJ2-3 | TRBD2 | . | TRBV4-1 | TGCGCCAGCAGCCAAGAGACGGTCGAGCGGGAGGGAGGGGATACGCAGTATTTT | CASSQETVEREGGDTQYF
TRBJ2-5 | TRBD1 | . | TRBV5-1 | TGCGCCAGCAGCTCGAACAGGGGGCGCGGAGAGACCCAGTACTTC | CASSSNRGRGETQYF
TRBJ2-3 | TRBD2 | . | TRBV10-3 | TGTGCCATCAGTGGAGGGTTGGGACTAGCGGGAGCCCCGGGCGCAGATACGCAGTATTTT | CAISGGLGLAGAPGADTQYF